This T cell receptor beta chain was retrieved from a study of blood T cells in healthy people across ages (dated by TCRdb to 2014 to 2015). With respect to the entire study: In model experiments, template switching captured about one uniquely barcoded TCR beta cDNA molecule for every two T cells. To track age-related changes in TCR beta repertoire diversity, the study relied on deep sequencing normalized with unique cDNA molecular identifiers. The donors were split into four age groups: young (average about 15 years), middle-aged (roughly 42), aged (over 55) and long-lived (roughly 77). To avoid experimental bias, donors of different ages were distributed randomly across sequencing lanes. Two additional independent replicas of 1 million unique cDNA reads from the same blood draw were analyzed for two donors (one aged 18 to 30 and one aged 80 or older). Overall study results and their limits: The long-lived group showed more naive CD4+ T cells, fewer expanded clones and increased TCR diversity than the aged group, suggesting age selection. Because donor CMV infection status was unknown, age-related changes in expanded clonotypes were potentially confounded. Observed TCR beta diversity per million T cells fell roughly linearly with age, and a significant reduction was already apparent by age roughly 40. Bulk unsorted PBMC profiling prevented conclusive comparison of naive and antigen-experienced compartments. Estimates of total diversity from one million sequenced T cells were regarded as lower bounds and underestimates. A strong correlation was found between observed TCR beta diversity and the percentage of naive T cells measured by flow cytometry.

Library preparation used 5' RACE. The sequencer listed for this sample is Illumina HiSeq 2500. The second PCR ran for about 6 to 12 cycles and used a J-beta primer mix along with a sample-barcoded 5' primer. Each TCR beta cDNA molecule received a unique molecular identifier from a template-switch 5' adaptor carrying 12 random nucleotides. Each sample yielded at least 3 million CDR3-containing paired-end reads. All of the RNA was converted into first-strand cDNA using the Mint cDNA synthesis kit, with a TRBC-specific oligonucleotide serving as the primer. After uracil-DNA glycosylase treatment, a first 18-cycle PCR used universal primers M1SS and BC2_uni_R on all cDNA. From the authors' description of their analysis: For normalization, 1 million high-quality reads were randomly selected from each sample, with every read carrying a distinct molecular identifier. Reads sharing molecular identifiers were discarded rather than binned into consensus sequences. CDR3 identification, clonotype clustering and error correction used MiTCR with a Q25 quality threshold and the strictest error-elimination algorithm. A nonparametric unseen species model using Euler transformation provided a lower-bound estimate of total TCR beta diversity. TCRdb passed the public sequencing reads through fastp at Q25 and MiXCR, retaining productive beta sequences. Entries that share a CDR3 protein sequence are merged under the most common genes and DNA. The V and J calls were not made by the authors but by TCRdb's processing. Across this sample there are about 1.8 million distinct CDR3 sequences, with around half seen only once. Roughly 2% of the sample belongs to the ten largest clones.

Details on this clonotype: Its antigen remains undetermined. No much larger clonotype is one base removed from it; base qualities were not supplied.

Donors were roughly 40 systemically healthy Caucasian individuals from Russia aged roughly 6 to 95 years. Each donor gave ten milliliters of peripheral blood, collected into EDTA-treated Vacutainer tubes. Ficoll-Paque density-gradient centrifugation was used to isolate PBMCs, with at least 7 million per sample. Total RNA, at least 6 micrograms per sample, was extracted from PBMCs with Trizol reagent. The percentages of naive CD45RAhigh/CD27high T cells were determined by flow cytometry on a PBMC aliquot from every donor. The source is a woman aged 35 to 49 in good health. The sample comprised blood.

Read as DNA, the sequence is TGTGCCAGCAGCAAAGTAGCGGGGCCCACAGATACGCAGTATTTT. This yields the protein CASSKVAGPTDTQYF. The chain was built from TRBV21-1 and TRBJ2-3; the D call of TRBD2 is as the table states it, not checked on the DNA. TRBV21-1 is an annotated pseudogene. The CDR3 contains 15 residues, cysteine and phenylalanine counted. The read is trimmed to its CDR3 DNA, 45 bases read in frame from base 1.